A single count supports the clone carrying this T cell receptor (beta chain). The antigen is undetermined. The data derive from a study of cytomegalovirus exposure and HLA in healthy donors. Whole-study results and caveats: Three of the chains that were CMV-associated were confirmed in vitro to be specific for CMV antigens.

With V trimmed by 2 bases and J by 4 bases, 8 bases remained unmatched. This CDR3 contains 16 residues. Per germline, CDR1 SGHRS and CDR2 YFSETQ. Researchers ran the PCR with 60 Vbeta and 13 Jbeta primers. The repertoire was sequenced with immunoSEQ multiplex PCR; TCRdb's copy has only in-frame clones and lacks some. The repertoire holds some 120,000 clones, more than 65% seen once, with roughly 9.7% in the top ten. Sequenced sample: PBMCs. The chain uses TRBV5-1 and TRBJ2-1, with TRBD1 matching over 8 bases. The TCR originated in a man aged 35-49 years in good health and CMV-seropositive. Written as DNA, the CDR3 is TGCGCCAGCAGCTTACTCGGGACAGGCAATTACAATGAGCAGTTCTTC. This sequence encodes CASSLLGTGNYNEQFF.